Described below is a single TCR beta chain sequence and its context. Antigen specificity is unknown. This sample was included in a study of vaccination and CD4 T cells after COVID-19. The assay that was used to sequence DNA from cultured CD4+ T cells was the Oncomine TCR Beta short-read assay. MiXCR, applied by TCRdb to the PCR reads, yields one record per CDR3 protein. The data show about 15,000 distinct CDR3 sequences, about 40% seen once. The CDR3 is 13 residues long. Germline V gene lookup returns CDR1 SGHTA and CDR2 FQGNSA. The V and J ends lost 1 base and 4 bases respectively, with 7 bases between them. The treatment is: roughly 11-day PBMC culture with coronavirus spike peptide pools or control peptides (ViraFEST assay). Roughly 2.2 million PBMCs went into each well for culture with 8.5 to 10 IU/ml IL-2 and around 10 ug/ml peptide pools.

The sample taken for sequencing was cultured CD4+ T cells from blood. The chain links TRBV7-2 to TRBJ1-2, with D unclear. The sequence was obtained from a human donor with COVID-19. CDR3 in DNA: TGTGCCAGCAGCTTAGAGGGAGGCTATGGCTACACCTTC. It codes for CASSLEGGYGYTF.